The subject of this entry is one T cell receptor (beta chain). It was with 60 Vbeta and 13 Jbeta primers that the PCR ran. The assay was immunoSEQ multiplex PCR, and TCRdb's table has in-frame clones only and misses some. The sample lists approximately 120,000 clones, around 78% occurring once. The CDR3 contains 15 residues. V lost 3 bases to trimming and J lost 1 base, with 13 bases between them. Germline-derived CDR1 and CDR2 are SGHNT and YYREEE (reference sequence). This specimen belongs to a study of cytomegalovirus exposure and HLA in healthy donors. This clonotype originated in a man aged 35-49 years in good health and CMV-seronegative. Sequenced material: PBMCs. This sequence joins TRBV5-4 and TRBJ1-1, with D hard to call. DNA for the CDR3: TGTGCCAGCAGCTCCCACAGTAAGGCGAACACTGAAGCTTTCTTT. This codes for CASSSHSKANTEAFF.